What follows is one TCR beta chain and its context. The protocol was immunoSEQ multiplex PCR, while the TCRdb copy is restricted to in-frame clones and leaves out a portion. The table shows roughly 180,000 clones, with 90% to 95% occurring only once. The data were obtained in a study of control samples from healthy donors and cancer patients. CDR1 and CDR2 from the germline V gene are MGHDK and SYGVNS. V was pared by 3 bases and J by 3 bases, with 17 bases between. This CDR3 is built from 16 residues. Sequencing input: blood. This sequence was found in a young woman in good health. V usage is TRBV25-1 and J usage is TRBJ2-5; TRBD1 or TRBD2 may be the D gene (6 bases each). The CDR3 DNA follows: TGTGCCAGCAGTGAGGGAGGCAGGGGCGTGGAAGAGACCCAGTACTTC. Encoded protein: CASSEGGRGVEETQYF.